What follows are 10 T cell receptor beta chains derived from one specimen sequenced in a study of blood T cells in healthy people across ages. The second PCR ran roughly 6 to 11 cycles with a sample-barcoded 5' primer and J-beta primers. TCRdb independently ran MiXCR on the 5' RACE reads; one entry per CDR3 protein. The data show roughly 720,000 distinct CDR3 sequences, about 48% seen once. Sequenced input: blood. Receptors originate from a man older than 75 in good health.

V usage is TRBV6-6 and J usage is TRBJ1-2, with a tentative D call TRBD1 (6 bases). CDR3 length: 14 amino acids. In germline, CDR1 is MNHNY, CDR2 SVGAGI (reference sequence). The ends were cut back, 6 bases at V and 0 bases at J, with 11 bases in the middle. CDR3 nucleotide sequence: TGTGCCAGCAGAGGACAGAGTCCTAACTATGGCTACACCTTC. It specifies CASRGQSPNYGYTF.

The V and J genes are TRBV20-1 and TRBJ1-2; 7 bases map to TRBD1. Losses at the gene ends were 5 bases for V and 2 bases for J; bases not matched to a gene: 8. Per the germline V gene, CDR1 is DFQATT and CDR2 is SNEGSKA (reference sequence). The CDR3 loop spans 14 amino acids. The CDR3 loop is CSALTRGLNYGYTF. CDR3 DNA: TGCAGTGCTCTTACCAGGGGGTTGAACTATGGCTACACCTTC.

V is TRBV10-3 and J is TRBJ2-1, with TRBD1 matching 7 bases. Trimming at V came to 8 bases and at J to 7 bases, leaving 14 bases not matched to a gene. Germline V gives CDR1 ENHRY, CDR2 SYGVKD. CDR3 length equals 15 residues. CDR3: CAIGAVIGGANEQFF. The CDR3 DNA reads TGTGCCATCGGGGCAGTGATAGGGGGCGCGAATGAGCAGTTCTTC.

This chain joins TRBV6-5 and TRBJ1-2; D gene ambiguous. The CDR3 spans 14 residues. The germline V gene has CDR1 MNHEY and CDR2 SVGAGI. Trimming cost V 9 bases and J 0 bases, with 14 bases left between them. CDR3: CASILPAANYGYTF. As DNA, the CDR3 is TGTGCCAGTATACTCCCGGCGGCTAACTATGGCTACACCTTC.

This clonotype has more than one count but fewer than ten. The V gene is TRBV7-3, the J gene TRBJ2-1; D uncertain. Looked up from germline, CDR1 is SGHTA and CDR2 is FQGTGA. This CDR3 comprises 14 residues. Deletions cut 3 bases from V and 4 bases from J, with 10 bases between. The CDR3 DNA sequence: TGTGCCAGCAGCTTTAGGGCGCATTACAATGAGCAGTTCTTC. Translated: CASSFRAHYNEQFF. The variable domain in full, completed from reference TRBV7-3 and TRBJ2-1, reads GAGVSQTPSNKVTEKGKYVELRCDPISGHTALYWYRQSLGQGPEFLIYFQGTGAADDSGLPNDRFFAVRPEGSVSTLKIQRTERGDSAVYLCASSFRAHYNEQFFGPGTRLTVL.

This clonotype was seen more than once but under ten times. The V call is TRBV29-1, the J call TRBJ2-5; D is possibly TRBD2 (5 bases). Trimming shortened V by 0 bases and J by 1 base, and 12 bases separated the two germline ends. This CDR3 comprises 15 residues. Germline CDR1 SQVTM, CDR2 ANQGSEA. CDR3 sequence (DNA): TGCAGCGTTGAAGATCTTAGTGGGAGCCAAGAGACCCAGTACTTC. Residues: CSVEDLSGSQETQYF.

CDR3 DNA: TGTGCCAGCAGCTTACCTCTTAAGGGGAATGAGCAGTTCTTC. The encoded protein is CASSLPLKGNEQFF. The chain combines TRBV5-4 with TRBJ2-1; possibly TRBD1 for D (5 bases). V was shortened by 2 bases and J by 7 bases, with 13 bases between the two germline ends. CDR3 size: 14 residues. The germline V gene has CDR1 SGHNT and CDR2 YYREEE (reference sequence).

V usage is TRBV28 and J usage is TRBJ2-4; 12 bases agree with TRBD2. The J call could be wrong; TRBJ2-7 is a better fit for the DNA end. CDR1 is MDHEN and CDR2 is SYDVKM in the germline V gene. The length of the CDR3 is 16 residues. CDR3 residues: CASSSWTSGAAYEQYF. CDR3 nucleotides: TGTGCCAGCAGTTCCTGGACTAGCGGGGCCGCCTACGAGCAGTACTTC.

The CDR3 region is CASSSEGPSLFSTATEQYF. In nucleotides, the CDR3 is TGTGCCAGCAGCTCTGAGGGCCCCTCACTATTTAGTACCGCCACCGAGCAGTACTTC. The V gene is TRBV7-2, the J gene TRBJ2-5; tentative D call: TRBD2 (5 bases). The end of the DNA fits TRBJ2-7 better, so the J call may be wrong. The CDR3 contains 19 residues. Germline V gives CDR1 SGHTA, CDR2 FQGNSA.

The chain combines TRBV6-1 with TRBJ1-6, with 9 bases fitting TRBD1. The length of the CDR3 is 15 residues. The germline V gene has CDR1 MNHNS and CDR2 SASEGT. The junction had 10 bases not matched to a gene; V was cut back by 3 bases and J by 13 bases. The CDR3 protein is CASSEEQGAHHPLHF. The CDR3 nucleotides are TGTGCCAGCAGTGAGGAACAGGGGGCTCACCATCCCCTCCACTTT.